This TCR beta chain was found in a study of blood T cell repertoires in COVID-19. Study overall: T cells, B-cell-depleted T cells, or PBMCs provided the cDNA or gDNA that served as material.

The participants were between about 18 and 90 years old and came from roughly 24 US areas. Participants reported their clinical history, and cohort assignment relied on those reports. Per the authors' pipeline: Amplifying reference gene primers gave estimates of nucleated cell counts. Using immunoSEQ multiplex PCR, the repertoire was profiled, and TCRdb retains in-frame clones only, with some absent. The DNA gave D and trimming, while V, J and clone size come from that table. Of about 270,000 clones in the sample, 70% to 90% were seen once. With V trimmed by 0 bases and J by 2 bases, 1 base remained unmatched. CDR1 is SGHRS, CDR2 YFSETQ, per germline. This CDR3 has 14 residues. As regards this clone: The sample contains more than one DNA sequence encoding this CDR3.

The sample taken for sequencing was PBMCs or T cells enriched from blood (not recorded which). This clonotype was sampled from a woman under 40 with acute COVID-19. This chain links TRBV5-1 with TRBJ1-1; 7 bases are a match to TRBD1. CDR3 amino acids: CASSLDRGNTEAFF. The CDR3 DNA follows: TGCGCCAGCAGCTTGGACAGGGGAAACACTGAAGCTTTCTTT.